This T cell receptor beta chain derives from a study of blood T cell repertoires in COVID-19. Looking at the study overall: Researchers got acute and convalescent COVID-19 samples from the United States, Italy and Spain. In each case, the material was cDNA or gDNA derived from T cells, B-cell-depleted T cells, or PBMCs.

Ages ranged from roughly 18 to 100 years, with residence in around 24 US areas. The table came from immunoSEQ multiplex PCR; TCRdb's copy has only in-frame clones and leaves some out. The sample lists around 360,000 clones; more than 85% were seen once. The CDR3 is 13 amino acids. Germline V lookup: CDR1 MDHEN, CDR2 SYDVKM. V was trimmed by 8 bases and J by 6 bases, leaving 17 bases between them. V gene TRBV28 combines with J gene TRBJ2-7, with D possibly matching TRBD2 (6 bases). The sequence was collected from a woman aged 25 to 39 who had recovered from COVID-19. The sequenced sample was PBMCs or T cells enriched from blood (not recorded which). The CDR3 DNA is TGTGCCAGCCTTAAGACTAGTTTAAGCGAGCAGTACTTC. As protein: CASLKTSLSEQYF.